The present entry profiles one T cell receptor beta chain with its context. Participants came from roughly 23 US areas, aged about 18 to 89 years. Participant-reported clinical history was the basis for cohort assignment. Two negative PCRs, clearance, or symptom resolution were required of recovered Cohort 3 donors. These data belong to a study of blood T cell repertoires in COVID-19. Across the study: Some COVID-19 samples were acute and others convalescent; all came from the United States, Italy and Spain.

Data came from immunoSEQ multiplex PCR; TCRdb stores just in-frame clones and leaves some out. This repertoire shows roughly 450,000 clones, less than 95% found once; its top ten account for less than 0.75%. Germline CDR1 reads SGDLS; CDR2 reads YYNGEE. The V gene end was trimmed by 3 bases and the J gene end by 3 bases; junction bases not matched to a gene: 4. The CDR3 extends over 15 amino acids. What was sequenced was PBMCs or T cells enriched from blood (not recorded which). This chain joins TRBV9 and TRBJ1-5; 9 bases are shared with TRBD1. The clonotype originates from a man younger than 30 who had recovered from COVID-19. The chain's CDR3 is CASSGGTGPNQPQHF. DNA of the CDR3: TGTGCCAGCAGCGGCGGGACAGGGCCCAATCAGCCCCAGCATTTT.